This is a list of T cell receptor beta chains from one sample in a study of T cells in Graves' hyperthyroidism and ophthalmopathy. MiXCR, applied by TCRdb to the multiplex PCR reads, yields one record per CDR3 protein. Of 600,000 or so distinct CDR3 sequences detected, around 15% appear once; the ten largest clones hold 3.8%. The sequenced sample consisted of blood. These receptors all stem from a woman younger than 45 with Graves' hyperthyroidism. Both conserved end residues are part of each CDR3. A D gene is named only where the DNA matches it firmly. The size field is filled for only some rows; it gives once, few, many or a size class.

v_call	d_call	j_call	clone_size	cdr3_nt	cdr3_aa
TRBV20-1	NA	TRBJ2-5	many	TGCAGTGCTAGTCTCCAACAAGAGACCCAGTACTTC	CSASLQQETQYF
TRBV5-5	NA	TRBJ1-4	few	TGTGCCAGCAGCGCCCCCGGGGTCACTAATGAAAAACTGTTTTTT	CASSAPGVTNEKLFF
TRBV6-1	TRBD1	TRBJ2-2	few	TGTGCCAGCAGTGTAAAACAGGGGGCCTCGAACACCGGGGAGCTGTTTTTT	CASSVKQGASNTGELFF
TRBV28	TRBD1	TRBJ2-7	few	TGTGCCAGCAGTTTAGGACAGGGGGTTTTCTTATACGAGCAGTACTTC	CASSLGQGVFLYEQYF
TRBV20-1	NA	TRBJ2-1	NA	TGCAGTGCTATGGGAGATGAGCAGTTCTTC	CSAMGDEQFF
TRBV29-1	TRBD2	TRBJ2-1	once	TGCAGCGTTGAAGGCGGTAGCGGGGGGAGGGGACCCAATGAGCAGTTCTTC	CSVEGGSGGRGPNEQFF
TRBV6-1	NA	TRBJ2-7	many	TGTGCCAGCAAAAACGGCACCTACGAGCAGTACTTC	CASKNGTYEQYF
TRBV5-1	TRBD1	TRBJ1-1	NA	TGCGCCAGCAGCTTGCCAAGGGGGCAGGGGACTGAAGCTTTCTTT	CASSLPRGQGTEAFF
TRBV7-2	TRBD2	TRBJ2-7	many	TGTGCCAGCAGCTTACAACGGGAGGGGGTCGAGCAGTACTTC	CASSLQREGVEQYF
TRBV4-1	NA	TRBJ2-6	NA	TGCGCCAGCAGCCAAGGTCGCTCTGGGGCCAACGTCCTGACTTTC	CASSQGRSGANVLTF
TRBV6-1	TRBD2	TRBJ2-3	NA	TGTGCCAGCGAATCTCCAACTAGCGGGAGGGCCGTGGATACGCAGTATTTT	CASESPTSGRAVDTQYF
TRBV20-1	NA	TRBJ2-1	many	TGCAGTGCTCCGCCTCTAGTAGCGAGCTCCTACAATGAGCAGTTCTTC	CSAPPLVASSYNEQFF
TRBV4-1	TRBD1	TRBJ2-3	few	TGCGCCAGCAGCCAATTGACAGGGGGGCCGTTGACAGATACGCAGTATTTT	CASSQLTGGPLTDTQYF
TRBV7-2	TRBD2	TRBJ2-4	many	TGTGCCAGCAGCTTAGGGGGGGGAATAGCCAAAAACATTCAGTACTTC	CASSLGGGIAKNIQYF
TRBV30	TRBD1	TRBJ2-2	many	TGTGCCCAATCCGGGACAGGGGGGACCGGGGAGCTGTTTTTT	CAQSGTGGTGELFF
TRBV9	NA	TRBJ1-1	NA	TGTGCCAGCAGCGTAGAGCCGGGAACTGAAGCTTTCTTT	CASSVEPGTEAFF
TRBV7-2	NA	TRBJ2-1	many	TGTGCCAGCAGCTTGACGGGCCTCAATGAGCAGTTCTTC	CASSLTGLNEQFF
TRBV19	TRBD1	TRBJ1-2	NA	TGTGCCAGTAGTAGCCTAGAACCGGGACAGAGGAACTATGGCTACACCTTC	CASSSLEPGQRNYGYTF
TRBV28	TRBD2	TRBJ2-7	many	TGTGCCAGCAGCGGTCCGGGACTAGCGGGAGTTACCCTCGGCGAGCAGTACTTC	CASSGPGLAGVTLGEQYF
TRBV11-2	NA	TRBJ1-2	many	TGTGCCAGCAGCTCCCTTCAGGGAGTTGGCGATGGCTACACCTTC	CASSSLQGVGDGYTF
TRBV20-1	NA	TRBJ1-1	few	TGCAGTGCTAGAGCTGACGGCACCTTGAACACTGAAGCTTTCTTT	CSARADGTLNTEAFF
TRBV5-1	TRBD1	TRBJ1-6	NA	TGCGCCAGCAGCCTACAGGGGGTTAATTCACCCCTCCACTTT	CASSLQGVNSPLHF
TRBV27	NA	TRBJ2-7	NA	TGTGCCAGCAGAGGGATTTACTACGAGCAGTACTTC	CASRGIYYEQYF
TRBV20-1	NA	TRBJ2-7	many	TGCAGTGTACCGGTGACGGCCTACGAGCAGTACTTC	CSVPVTAYEQYF
TRBV7-2	TRBD2	TRBJ2-3	few	TGTGCCAGCAGAAATCGACTAGCGTTCACAGATACGCAGTATTTT	CASRNRLAFTDTQYF
TRBV7-2	NA	TRBJ1-3	NA	TGTGCCAGCAGCCCCGAGGTTGGAAACACCATATATTTT	CASSPEVGNTIYF
TRBV25-1	NA	TRBJ1-2	once	TGTGCCAGCAGTGAATTCGCCCCGCTAAGAGGCTACACCTTC	CASSEFAPLRGYTF
TRBV20-1	TRBD1	TRBJ2-7	few	TGCAGTGGGGGGGACAGGGTCACGAGAGAGCAGTACTTC	CSGGDRVTREQYF
TRBV27	TRBD1	TRBJ1-4	NA	TGTGCCAGCAGTTTAGACAGGGGTCGGGGCGAAAAACTGTTTTTT	CASSLDRGRGEKLFF
TRBV30	TRBD2	TRBJ2-1	once	TGTGCCTGGACTGGTGGACTAGCGGGAGTTGGGGGTTACAATGAGCAGTTCTTC	CAWTGGLAGVGGYNEQFF
TRBV20-1	TRBD2	TRBJ2-7	few	TGCAGTGCCCCTCAGCGGGGAGCATCCTACGAGCAGTACTTC	CSAPQRGASYEQYF
TRBV11-2	NA	TRBJ1-5	many	TGTGCCAGCAGCTTGGGGGGATGGAGCAATCAGCCCCAGCATTTT	CASSLGGWSNQPQHF
TRBV9	NA	TRBJ2-5	many	TGTGCCAGCAGCGTAGTGACGGGGGAGACCCAGTACTTC	CASSVVTGETQYF
TRBV30	TRBD1	TRBJ1-1	many	TGTGCCTTCCGACAGGGATGGGTGCACACTGAAGCTTTCTTT	CAFRQGWVHTEAFF
TRBV7-3	TRBD1	TRBJ1-2	NA	TGTGCCAGCAGCTTAAATGTAGGGGGCATAAGTAATGGCTACACCTTC	CASSLNVGGISNGYTF
TRBV6-5	NA	TRBJ1-5	NA	TGTGCCAGCAGTTACGCAGGGAAATTCGTGCCCCAGCATTTT	CASSYAGKFVPQHF
TRBV24-1	NA	TRBJ2-3	many	TGTGCCACCAGTGATTTTGTGCAGGGAACTAGCACAGATACGCAGTATTTT	CATSDFVQGTSTDTQYF
TRBV4-2	TRBD2	TRBJ2-1	NA	TGTGCCAGCAGCAGGGCTAGCGGGAGATCCTACAATGAGCAGTTCTTC	CASSRASGRSYNEQFF
TRBV6-5	TRBD1	TRBJ2-5	few	TGTGCCAGCAGCCCGGGACAGTCCCGATGGTACTTC	CASSPGQSRWYF
TRBV28	NA	TRBJ2-7	few	TGTGCCAGCATCAAAGCGGGACAGGCCTACGAGCAGTACTTC	CASIKAGQAYEQYF
TRBV7-8	NA	TRBJ2-7	many	TGTGCCAGCAGCTTAGGTACGACTAAGGACACCTCCTACGAGCAGTACTTC	CASSLGTTKDTSYEQYF
TRBV4-3	NA	TRBJ2-2	NA	TGCGCCAGCAGCCATCCCCACGACTCAGTTAACGGGGAGCTGTTTTTT	CASSHPHDSVNGELFF
TRBV5-5	NA	TRBJ2-3	NA	TGTGCCAGCAGCTTATTCCGGGGGCTTATAGATACGCAGTATTTT	CASSLFRGLIDTQYF
TRBV30	TRBD2	TRBJ2-3	NA	TGTGCCTGGAGGGAGGAGGGACTAGCGAGGTATTTT	CAWREEGLARYF
TRBV7-9	NA	TRBJ1-2	NA	TGTGCCAGCAGCTTAGCGCTAACAGGCTTGAACTATGGCTACACCTTC	CASSLALTGLNYGYTF
TRBV20-1	TRBD2	TRBJ2-3	many	TGCAGTGCTAGAGATAGAGGCGGGAGGAACGCAGATACGCAGTATTTT	CSARDRGGRNADTQYF
TRBV12-3/TRBV12-4	TRBD2	TRBJ2-7	many	TGTGCCAGCAGCCAACGCAGAGTGAGGCGGGTAGCGGGAGGGCCCGCCTACGAGCAGTACTTC	CASSQRRVRRVAGGPAYEQYF
TRBV28	NA	TRBJ1-5	many	TGTGCCAGTGTCCAGGAGGGGGTGCTTCAGCCCCAGCATTTT	CASVQEGVLQPQHF
TRBV6-1	NA	TRBJ2-1	NA	TGTGCCACCCTGGGGGCGGGAGAGGACTCCTACAATGAGCAGTTCTTC	CATLGAGEDSYNEQFF
TRBV15	TRBD1	TRBJ2-5	NA	TGTGCCACCAGCCCGGGGACAGATCAAGAGACCCAGTACTTC	CATSPGTDQETQYF
TRBV20-1	NA	TRBJ2-7	many	TGCAGTGCTAGTGGCCTACTAGACACCTACGAGCAGTACTTC	CSASGLLDTYEQYF
TRBV19	TRBD1	TRBJ1-1	NA	TGTGCCAGTAGTAACCGACAGGGACTGAACACTGAAGCTTTCTTT	CASSNRQGLNTEAFF
TRBV28	TRBD1	TRBJ1-4	many	TGTGCCAGCAGTACTTTCCGGGACAGGGGGCTACTTTCTGAAAAACTGTTTTTT	CASSTFRDRGLLSEKLFF
TRBV6-2/TRBV6-3	NA	TRBJ1-1	many	TGTGCCAGCACTCGGGTCCGGAACACTGAAGCTTTCTTT	CASTRVRNTEAFF
TRBV4-3	TRBD2	TRBJ2-1	few	TGCGCCAGCAGCCAAGATTTAGTAGGACTAGCGCCCTACAATGAGCAGTTCTTC	CASSQDLVGLAPYNEQFF
TRBV18	NA	TRBJ1-1	many	TGTGCCAGCTCTCGGGCACAAAACACTGAAGCTTTCTTT	CASSRAQNTEAFF
TRBV6-1	TRBD1	TRBJ1-1	once	TGTGCCAGCAGGGAGGGACAGTATGAAGCTTTCTTT	CASREGQYEAFF
TRBV28	NA	TRBJ1-5	many	TGTGCCAGCAGTCAAAGGGGTCTCGCCAATCAGCCCCAGCATTTT	CASSQRGLANQPQHF
TRBV2	NA	TRBJ1-2	many	TGTGCCAGCATAGGCACGAGACCCAAGGATGGCTACACCTTC	CASIGTRPKDGYTF
TRBV18	NA	TRBJ2-5	many	TGTGCCAGCTCACCATTCGGACAACAAGAGACCCAGTACTTC	CASSPFGQQETQYF